Shown below are 5 T cell receptor beta chains from a single sample sequenced in a study of T-cell reconstitution after alpha-beta-depleted transplantation in children. Unique molecular identifiers were built into the TCRbeta library. A single record per CDR3 protein comes from TCRdb applying MiXCR to the PCR reads. The sample shows some 530,000 distinct CDR3 sequences, around 12% of them seen only once. The sample consisted of PBMCs from the stem cell graft donor, taken from the stem cell graft. The receptors were sampled from a human donor who donated a stem cell graft to a child with combined immunodeficiency.

This clonotype showed up many times. The chain is built from TRBV15 and TRBJ2-5, with TRBD1 matching over 7 bases. Germline-derived CDR1 and CDR2 are LNHNV and YYDKDF (reference sequence). V lost 9 bases to trimming and J lost 3 bases; unmatched junction nucleotides: 10. CDR3 length: 14 amino acids. The CDR3 DNA sequence: TGTGCCACAGCCTGGGGACAGATAGAAGAGACCCAGTACTTC. Translated: CATAWGQIEETQYF.

This clonotype was detected a few times. The chain recombines TRBV12-3 or TRBV12-4 with TRBJ2-7, with 7 bases identical to TRBD2. J lost 3 bases, V lost 4 bases, and 3 bases had no gene match. The CDR3 covers 13 residues. This chain's CDR3 is CASSSAGVYEQYF. In DNA form, the CDR3 reads TGTGCCAGCAGTTCGGCGGGGGTCTACGAGCAGTACTTC.

The chain uses TRBV7-9 and TRBJ2-3; tentative D call: TRBD1 (6 bases). With 1 base removed from V and 4 bases from J, the gap between germline ends came to 15 bases. This CDR3 is built from 16 residues. The germline CDR1 and CDR2 sequences are SEHNR and FQNEAQ (reference sequence). In nucleotides, the CDR3 is TGTGCCAGCAGCTTAGGAGGCAGGGGTATCTCAGATACGCAGTATTTT. This encodes CASSLGGRGISDTQYF.

CDR3 coding DNA: TGTGCCACTGCCCCCAGCAAAAACACTGAAGCTTTCTTT. It encodes CATAPSKNTEAFF. This chain joins TRBV3-1 and TRBJ1-1; D ambiguous. CDR1 LGHDT and CDR2 YNNKEL come from the germline V gene (reference sequence). The CDR3 runs to 13 residues. The V gene lost 10 bases and the J gene lost 2 bases, with 14 bases spanning the gap.

This rearrangement joins TRBV18 to TRBJ2-1; no definite D call. The germline gives CDR1 KGHSH, CDR2 LQKENI. The CDR3 is 14 residues long. V was clipped by 1 base and J by 5 bases, with 9 bases between them. The CDR3 reads CASSPRDGDNEQFF. The CDR3 DNA is TGTGCCAGCTCACCACGAGACGGAGACAATGAGCAGTTCTTC.